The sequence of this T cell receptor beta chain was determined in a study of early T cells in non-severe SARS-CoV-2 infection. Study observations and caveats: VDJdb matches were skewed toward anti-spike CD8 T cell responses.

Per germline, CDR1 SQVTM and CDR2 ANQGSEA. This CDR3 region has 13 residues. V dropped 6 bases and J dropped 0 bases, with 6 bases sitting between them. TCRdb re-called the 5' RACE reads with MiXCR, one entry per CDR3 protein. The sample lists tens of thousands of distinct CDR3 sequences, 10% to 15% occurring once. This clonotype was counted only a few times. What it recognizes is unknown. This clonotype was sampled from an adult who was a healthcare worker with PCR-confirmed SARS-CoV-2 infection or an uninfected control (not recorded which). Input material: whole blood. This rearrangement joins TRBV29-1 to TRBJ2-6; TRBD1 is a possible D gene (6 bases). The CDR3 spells CSVQGSGANVLTF. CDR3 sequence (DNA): TGCAGCGTACAGGGCTCTGGGGCCAACGTCCTGACTTTC.